This TCR beta chain comes out of a study of CD8 T cells in ankylosing spondylitis. Study-wide results and limits: Reportedly, matched ankylosing spondylitis synovial fluid was significantly enriched for disease-linked clones. Characteristic of ankylosing spondylitis blood, it appeared, was a TCR beta motif comprising several highly homologous variants. Disease-linked clones proved CD8+ and comparatively uncommon in peripheral blood.

This clonotype was seen at least ten times. Antigen unknown. This CDR3 has 16 residues. Trimming took 3 bases from V and 0 from J, leaving 13 bases between them. Germline CDR1 reads SGHKS; CDR2 reads YYEKEE (reference sequence). TCRdb itself ran the 5' RACE reads through MiXCR, one entry per CDR3 protein. The table lists about 160,000 distinct CDR3 sequences, around 8.9% of them singletons, with over 13% in the top ten. The source material was blood, either unsorted or a sorted T cell fraction (not recorded which). The chain recombines TRBV5-5 with TRBJ1-5; possible D gene TRBD1, 5 bases. The TCR sequence derives from a female donor with ankylosing spondylitis or in good health (not recorded which). CDR3 coding DNA: TGTGCCAGCAGCTCTGACAGCGCGGGTAGCAATCAGCCCCAGCATTTT. It codes for CASSSDSAGSNQPQHF.